The 21 T cell receptor beta chains below all came from one sample that was sequenced in a study of blood T cell repertoires in COVID-19. Assay used: immunoSEQ multiplex PCR; TCRdb lists only in-frame clones, some missing. The sample contains about 390,000 clones, around nine tenths of which appear only once. The source material was PBMCs or T cells enriched from blood (not recorded which). The receptor set was obtained from a woman in her forties or fifties who had recovered from COVID-19.

The chain couples TRBV24-1 to TRBJ2-2; 13 bases agree with TRBD2. V shed 4 bases and J 2 bases; nucleotides not matched to a gene: 6. This CDR3 comprises 18 residues. The germline V gene has CDR1 KGHDR and CDR2 SFDVKD. The CDR3 DNA reads as TGTGCCACCAGTGAAATTGGACTAGCGGGGGCAAACACCGGGGAGCTGTTTTTT. It codes for CATSEIGLAGANTGELFF.

The V call is TRBV7-6, the J call TRBJ2-3, with 10 bases matching TRBD2. This CDR3 contains 16 residues. Looked up from germline, CDR1 is SGHVS and CDR2 is FNYEAQ. V was clipped by 5 bases and J by 6 bases; unmatched bases: 11. The CDR3 DNA follows: TGTGCCAGCAGCCAGATACTAGCGGGGATAGGGGATACGCAGTATTTT. Translation gives CASSQILAGIGDTQYF.

The CDR3 DNA reads as TGTGCCATCCGTTTCCAGACAGGGCCTAATGAAAAACTGTTTTTT. Translating it yields CAIRFQTGPNEKLFF. This chain connects TRBV6-5 to TRBJ1-4; 7 bases line up with TRBD1. J was trimmed by 3 bases and V by 10 bases; bases with no gene match: 11. The CDR3 length is 15 residues. The germline gives CDR1 MNHEY, CDR2 SVGAGI.

V is TRBV27 and J is TRBJ1-3; D gene uncertain. Germline CDR1 MNHEY, CDR2 SMNVEV (reference sequence). Trimming shortened V by 5 bases and J by 2 bases, and 16 bases separated the two germline ends. The CDR3 is made up of 16 amino acids. CDR3 coding DNA: TGTGCCAGCAGTACCCGCACGGGAGGCCCTGGAAACACCATATATTTT. Amino acid sequence: CASSTRTGGPGNTIYF.

This chain connects TRBV4-2 to TRBJ2-1; D is undetermined. Trimming took off 10 bases at V and 5 bases at J, with 9 bases between the two ends. The CDR3 contains 11 residues. CDR1 and CDR2 (germline): LGHNA, YNFKEQ. CDR3 bases: TGTGCCACCACCTTAGACAATGAGCAGTTCTTC. Its protein is CATTLDNEQFF.

The chain combines TRBV2 with TRBJ1-1, with 7 bases fitting TRBD1. Germline CDR1 SNHLY, CDR2 FYNNEI. After removal of 7 bases from V and 11 bases from J, the junction contained 19 bases not matched to a gene. The CDR3 length is 15 residues. The CDR3 nucleotides are TGTGCCAGCAATGGGCCGGCAGGGGGTGCGATTCGGGCTTTCTTT. This encodes CASNGPAGGAIRAFF.

The J gene is TRBJ2-7, the V gene TRBV28; TRBD1 agrees at 10 bases. Germline V gene data show CDR1 as MDHEN and CDR2 as SYDVKM. The CDR3 runs 15 residues. The V segment lost 7 bases and the J segment 4 bases; nucleotides outside the gene matches: 10. The CDR3 spells CASTRTGTGEYEQYF. Here the CDR3 DNA reads TGTGCCAGCACTCGGACCGGGACAGGGGAATACGAGCAGTACTTC.

The rearrangement joins TRBV19 to TRBJ1-4; maybe TRBD1 (6 bases). Germline CDR1 reads LNHDA; CDR2 reads SQIVND (reference sequence). The CDR3 spans 15 residues. Trimming stripped 5 bases from V and 2 bases from J, with 12 bases between. CDR3 DNA sequence: TGTGCCAGTAGTCCCGCAGGGGTGACTAATGAAAAACTGTTTTTT. Amino acids: CASSPAGVTNEKLFF. Combining the CDR3 with reference TRBV19 and TRBJ1-4 gives the whole variable domain DGGITQSPKYLFRKEGQNVTLSCEQNLNHDAMYWYRQDPGQGLRLIYYSQIVNDFQKGDIAEGYSVSREKKESFPLTVTSAQKNPTAFYLCASSPAGVTNEKLFFGSGTQLSVL.

In nucleotides, the CDR3 is TGTGCCTGGAGTCACCTGACAGGTGATTTCGGGCAGTACTTC. This sequence encodes CAWSHLTGDFGQYF. The genes are TRBV30 and TRBJ2-7, with D possibly matching TRBD1 (6 bases). V lost 2 bases, J lost 9 bases, and 20 bases lay in between. The CDR3 is made up of 14 amino acids. The germline gives CDR1 GTSNPN, CDR2 SVGIG (reference sequence).

This clone was detected once. DNA of the CDR3: TGTGCCAGCAGCCAGGGCTTGGTTACTGAAGCTTTCTTT. This gives the protein CASSQGLVTEAFF. The genes are TRBV11-2 and TRBJ1-1, with D perhaps TRBD1 (5 bases). CDR1 is SGHAT and CDR2 is FQNNGV in the germline V gene. CDR3 size: 13 residues. Trimming removed 5 bases from V and 5 bases from J, with 12 bases in between.

The rearrangement links TRBV30 to TRBJ1-1, with 7 bases fitting TRBD1. CDR1 and CDR2 (germline): GTSNPN, SVGIG (reference sequence). The CDR3 extends over 16 amino acids. The J segment lost 2 bases and the V segment lost 1 base, leaving 10 bases of the junction unmatched. The CDR3 loop is CAWSAYRTGRNTEAFF. CDR3 coding DNA: TGTGCCTGGAGTGCCTACCGGACAGGCCGAAACACTGAAGCTTTCTTT. Complete variable domain (other parts from reference TRBV30 and TRBJ1-1): SQTIHQWPATLVQPVGSPLSLECTVEGTSNPNLYWYRQAAGRGLQLLFYSVGIGQISSEVPQNLSASRPQDRQFILSSKKLLLSDSGFYLCAWSAYRTGRNTEAFFGQGTRLTVV.

The gene calls are TRBV5-1 and TRBJ2-7, with TRBD2 as a possible D gene (6 bases). Per the germline V gene, CDR1 is SGHRS and CDR2 is YFSETQ. The CDR3 spans 13 residues. Trimming left V 1 base short and J 3 bases short, with 8 bases between. CDR3 residues: CASSLQGGYEQYF. The CDR3 nucleotides are TGCGCCAGCAGCTTGCAGGGAGGCTACGAGCAGTACTTC.

A single count supports this clone. The chain uses TRBV18 and TRBJ1-6; D is possibly TRBD1 (5 bases). The CDR3 length is 14 residues. With 6 bases removed from V and 8 bases from J, the gap between germline ends came to 14 bases. CDR1 and CDR2 (germline): KGHSH, LQKENI. This CDR3 reads CASSQGPYDSPLHF. In DNA, the CDR3 is TGTGCCAGCTCCCAGGGCCCTTACGATTCACCCCTCCACTTT.

The count of this clone is one. The chain has TRBV2 and TRBJ1-2; 8 bases map to TRBD1. There are 13 residues in the CDR3. The junction had 7 bases not matched to a gene; V was cut back by 5 bases and J by 8 bases. Germline CDR1 SNHLY, CDR2 FYNNEI. The CDR3 is CASSRTGFGGYTF. DNA for the CDR3: TGTGCCAGCAGTCGGACAGGGTTCGGAGGCTACACCTTC.

CDR3 region: CATSPRGGTGAEQYF. In nucleotides, the CDR3 is TGTGCCACCAGCCCAAGAGGGGGGACAGGGGCCGAGCAGTACTTC. V gene TRBV15 combines with J gene TRBJ2-7; TRBD1 agrees at 10 bases. The ends lost 5 bases at V and 6 bases at J; junction bases unmatched: 10. The CDR3 has 15 residues. Germline CDR1 reads LNHNV; CDR2 reads YYDKDF (reference sequence).

The chain uses TRBV28 and TRBJ1-5; maybe TRBD1 (6 bases). This CDR3 has 15 residues. Germline V gene data show CDR1 as MDHEN and CDR2 as SYDVKM. Trimming cost V 5 bases and J 2 bases, with 13 bases left between them. CDR3 sequence: CASSPQGFGNQPQHF. The CDR3, as DNA: TGTGCCAGCAGTCCTCAGGGGTTCGGCAATCAGCCCCAGCATTTT.

The rearrangement joins TRBV5-1 to TRBJ2-2; 10 positions match TRBD1. The germline V gene has CDR1 SGHRS and CDR2 YFSETQ. V gave up 1 base and J gave up 4 bases; unmatched junction bases: 4. CDR3 length equals 16 residues. The CDR3 region has the DNA TGCGCCAGCAGCTTGAAGGGACAGGGGAGCACCGGGGAGCTGTTTTTT. Translating gives CASSLKGQGSTGELFF.

This clone has a handful of counts. The chain has TRBV4-1 and TRBJ2-2; a weak D match, TRBD2 (5 bases). Trimming pared 0 bases from V and 4 bases from J, leaving 9 bases between. Germline V gene data show CDR1 as MGHRA and CDR2 as YSYEKL. There are 15 residues in the CDR3. The CDR3 protein is CASSQDTRATGELFF. For the CDR3, the DNA is TGCGCCAGCAGCCAAGATACGAGGGCCACCGGGGAGCTGTTTTTT.

The V call is TRBV3-1 (or the pseudogene TRBV3-2), the J call TRBJ1-2; D gene unclear. V lost 1 base and J 7 bases, leaving 13 bases between the germline ends. Germline values: CDR1 LGHDT, CDR2 YNNKEL (reference sequence). The CDR3 consists of 14 residues. In nucleotides, the CDR3 is TGTGCCAGCAGCCAAGCCGGCGGGCCGGCTGGCTACACCTTC. It translates to CASSQAGGPAGYTF.

DNA of the CDR3: TGTGCCAGCGTCCGGGACAGGCTAACCGGGGAGCTGTTTTTT. It translates to CASVRDRLTGELFF. The V and J genes are TRBV7-9 and TRBJ2-2; 8 bases are shared with TRBD1. The CDR3 sequence is 14 residues long. Trimming cost V 8 bases and J 5 bases; bases outside gene matches: 7. Germline values: CDR1 SEHNR, CDR2 FQNEAQ (reference sequence).

The chain carries TRBV6-5 and TRBJ1-5; D is unresolved. The CDR3 has 14 amino acids. The V gene lost 7 bases and the J gene lost 0 bases, with 10 bases spanning the gap. CDR1 MNHEY and CDR2 SVGAGI come from the germline V gene. CDR3 region: CASNPDNSNQPQHF. The DNA of the CDR3 is TGTGCCAGCAATCCAGACAATAGCAATCAGCCCCAGCATTTT.